The clone carrying this TCR beta chain was counted many times. Its antigen remains unknown. These data come from a study of beta chain features in type 1 diabetes. The length of the CDR3 is 12 residues. V gave up 3 bases and J gave up 4 bases, with 9 bases separating them. Germline-derived CDR1 and CDR2 are SQVTM and ANQGSEA. Expressed TCRB transcripts were sequenced because the isolated RNA had all been reverse transcribed beforehand. Generated by immunoSEQ multiplex PCR, the TCRdb table keeps only in-frame clones and is missing some. The sample shows about 390,000 clones, 9.6% of them seen only once. Study-level results: VDJ junctions from patients with type 1 diabetes contained fewer insertions and more deletions. Shorter TCRB CDR3s, moderately but significantly so, marked every one of the four CD4+ subsets in Type 1 diabetes patients.

V and J are TRBV29-1 and TRBJ1-2; D remains unclear. The specimen sequenced was central memory CD4+ T cells from blood. This clonotype originated in a man aged 25 to 40 with type 1 diabetes. As DNA, the CDR3 is TGCAGCGTTGAGGTTGGAGGCTATGGCTACACCTTC. Amino acids: CSVEVGGYGYTF. The full variable domain, with the rest looked up from reference TRBV29-1 and TRBJ1-2, is SAVISQKPSRDICQRGTSLTIQCQVDSQVTMMFWYRQQPGQSLTLIATANQGSEATYESGFVIDKFPISRPNLTFSTLTVSNMSPEDSSIYLCSVEVGGYGYTFGSGTRLTVV.